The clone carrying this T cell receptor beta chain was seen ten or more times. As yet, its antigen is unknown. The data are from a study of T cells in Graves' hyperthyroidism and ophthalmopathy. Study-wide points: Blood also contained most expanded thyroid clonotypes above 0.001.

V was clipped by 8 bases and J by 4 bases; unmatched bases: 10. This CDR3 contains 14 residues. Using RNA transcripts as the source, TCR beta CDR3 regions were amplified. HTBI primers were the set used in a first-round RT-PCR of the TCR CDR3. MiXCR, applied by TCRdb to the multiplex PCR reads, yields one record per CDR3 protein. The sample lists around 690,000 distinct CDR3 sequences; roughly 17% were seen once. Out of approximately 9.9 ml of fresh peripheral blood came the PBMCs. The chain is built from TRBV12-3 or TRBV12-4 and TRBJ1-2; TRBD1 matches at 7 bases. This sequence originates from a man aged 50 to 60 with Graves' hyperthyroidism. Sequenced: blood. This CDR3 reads CASAPGQFFYGYTF. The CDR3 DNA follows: TGTGCCAGCGCACCGGGACAGTTTTTCTATGGCTACACCTTC.